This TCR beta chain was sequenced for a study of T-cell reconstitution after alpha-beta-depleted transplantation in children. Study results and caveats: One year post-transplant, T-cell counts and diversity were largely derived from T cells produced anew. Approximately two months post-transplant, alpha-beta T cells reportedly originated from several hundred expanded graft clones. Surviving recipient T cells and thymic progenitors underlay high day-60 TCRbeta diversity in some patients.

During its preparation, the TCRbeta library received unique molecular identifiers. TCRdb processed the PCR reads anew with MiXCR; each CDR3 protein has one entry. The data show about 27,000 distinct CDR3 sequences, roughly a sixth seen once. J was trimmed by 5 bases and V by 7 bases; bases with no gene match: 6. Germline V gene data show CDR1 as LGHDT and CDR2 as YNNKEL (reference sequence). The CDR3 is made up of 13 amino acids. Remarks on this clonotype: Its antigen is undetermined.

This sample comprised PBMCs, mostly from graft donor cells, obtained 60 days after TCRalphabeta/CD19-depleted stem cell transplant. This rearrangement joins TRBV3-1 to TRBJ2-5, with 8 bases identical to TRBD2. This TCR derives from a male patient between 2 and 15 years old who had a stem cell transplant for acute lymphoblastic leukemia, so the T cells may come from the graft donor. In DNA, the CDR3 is TGTGCCAGCACCCCGGGGGGGAGGGAGACCCAGTACTTC. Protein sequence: CASTPGGRETQYF.